Listed below are T cell receptor beta chains from one sample, sequenced in a study of T cells in Graves' hyperthyroidism and ophthalmopathy. MiXCR was run by TCRdb on the multiplex PCR reads, yielding one entry per CDR3 protein. The sample holds under 400,000 distinct CDR3 sequences, 25% seen once. The sequencing input was blood. The receptor set was obtained from a man aged 50 to 60 with Graves' hyperthyroidism. Both conserved end residues are part of each CDR3.

v_gene: TRBV2
j_gene: TRBJ2-1
CDR3aa: CASRRTYNEQFF

v_gene: TRBV11-3
j_gene: TRBJ2-7
CDR3aa: CASSLGADTYEQYF

v_gene: TRBV12-3/TRBV12-4
j_gene: TRBJ1-5
CDR3aa: CASSKQGWNQPQHF

v_gene: TRBV12-3/TRBV12-4
j_gene: TRBJ2-1
CDR3aa: CASSGLAGGPYNEQFF

v_gene: TRBV29-1
j_gene: TRBJ1-1
CDR3aa: CSVAGQMNTEAFF

v_gene: TRBV12-3/TRBV12-4
j_gene: TRBJ1-2
CDR3aa: CASRITYRGQEGYTF

v_gene: TRBV5-1
j_gene: TRBJ2-7
CDR3aa: CASTGQGGEQYF

v_gene: TRBV12-3/TRBV12-4
j_gene: TRBJ2-3
CDR3aa: CASRLNLDTQYF

v_gene: TRBV6-1
j_gene: TRBJ2-2
CDR3aa: CASNPGLAGGSPTGELFF

v_gene: TRBV4-1
j_gene: TRBJ1-4
CDR3aa: CASSQLNRGRIRAEKLFF

v_gene: TRBV2
j_gene: TRBJ2-7
CDR3aa: CASRHLPTGTAVLEQYF

v_gene: TRBV18
j_gene: TRBJ1-3
CDR3aa: CASSPNRAGNTIYF

v_gene: TRBV5-5
j_gene: TRBJ2-7
CDR3aa: CASSSPGLAGDIGRYEQYF

v_gene: TRBV3-1
j_gene: TRBJ2-3
CDR3aa: CASSQAGVADTQYF

v_gene: TRBV7-9
j_gene: TRBJ1-4
CDR3aa: CASNRISTNEKLFF

v_gene: TRBV5-1
j_gene: TRBJ2-7
CDR3aa: CASSLGTSGWDEQYF

v_gene: TRBV28
j_gene: TRBJ1-1
CDR3aa: CASSEYPMGAEAFF

v_gene: TRBV3-1
j_gene: TRBJ1-2
CDR3aa: CASSQEYRNGYTF

v_gene: TRBV10-3
j_gene: TRBJ2-1
CDR3aa: CAIFPGWLAGDYNEQFF

v_gene: TRBV28
j_gene: TRBJ1-2
CDR3aa: CASSFGSGWDGYTF

v_gene: TRBV29-1
j_gene: TRBJ1-5
CDR3aa: CSVEDGGGPQHF

v_gene: TRBV6-1
j_gene: TRBJ2-4
CDR3aa: CASSYVTGVQNIQYF

v_gene: TRBV7-3
j_gene: TRBJ2-3
CDR3aa: CASSSTGQRTDTQYF

v_gene: TRBV30
j_gene: TRBJ2-1
CDR3aa: CAWSLQGLGQFF

v_gene: TRBV20-1
j_gene: TRBJ2-4
CDR3aa: CRASPGANIQYF

v_gene: TRBV12-3/TRBV12-4
j_gene: TRBJ2-5
CDR3aa: CASSLQGSSGRGETQYF